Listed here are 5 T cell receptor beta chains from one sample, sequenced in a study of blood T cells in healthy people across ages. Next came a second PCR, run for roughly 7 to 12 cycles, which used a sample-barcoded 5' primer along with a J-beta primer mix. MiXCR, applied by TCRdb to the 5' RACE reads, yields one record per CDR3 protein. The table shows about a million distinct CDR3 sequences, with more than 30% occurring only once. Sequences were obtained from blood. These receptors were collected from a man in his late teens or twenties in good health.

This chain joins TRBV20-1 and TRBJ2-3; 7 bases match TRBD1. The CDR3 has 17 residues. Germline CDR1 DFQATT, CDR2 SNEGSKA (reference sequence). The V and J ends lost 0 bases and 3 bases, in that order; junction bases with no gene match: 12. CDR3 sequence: CSARDGDRVRRTDTQYF. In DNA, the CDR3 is TGCAGTGCTAGAGATGGTGACAGGGTTAGAAGGACAGATACGCAGTATTTT.

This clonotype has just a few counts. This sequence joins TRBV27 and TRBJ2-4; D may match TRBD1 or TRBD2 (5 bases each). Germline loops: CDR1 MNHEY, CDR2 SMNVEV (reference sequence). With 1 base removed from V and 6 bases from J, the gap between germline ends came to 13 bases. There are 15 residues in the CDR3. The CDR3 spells CASSLWGPRSNIQYF. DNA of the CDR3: TGTGCCAGCAGTTTATGGGGACCCAGGTCAAACATTCAGTACTTC.

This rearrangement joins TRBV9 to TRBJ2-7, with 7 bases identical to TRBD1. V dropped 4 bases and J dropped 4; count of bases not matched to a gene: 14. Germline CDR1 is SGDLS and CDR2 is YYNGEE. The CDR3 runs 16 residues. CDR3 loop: CASSPIPGQQTYEQYF. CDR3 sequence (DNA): TGTGCCAGCAGCCCAATACCGGGACAGCAAACATACGAGCAGTACTTC.

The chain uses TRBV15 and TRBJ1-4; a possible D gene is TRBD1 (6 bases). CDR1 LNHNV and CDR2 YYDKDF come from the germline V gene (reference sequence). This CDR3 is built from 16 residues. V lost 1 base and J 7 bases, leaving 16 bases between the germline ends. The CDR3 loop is CATSRGANRVTEKLFF. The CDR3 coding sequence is TGTGCCACCAGCAGAGGTGCTAACAGGGTTACTGAAAAACTGTTTTTT.

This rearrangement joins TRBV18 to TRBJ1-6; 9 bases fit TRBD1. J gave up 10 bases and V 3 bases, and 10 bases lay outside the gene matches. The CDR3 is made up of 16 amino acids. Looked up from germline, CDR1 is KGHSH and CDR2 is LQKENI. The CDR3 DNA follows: TGTGCCAGCTCACCCGACGGGACAGGGATCTTCTCACCCCTCCACTTT. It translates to CASSPDGTGIFSPLHF.